This TCR beta chain was obtained from a study of beta chain features in type 1 diabetes. Study-level background: Sorted cells examined across all samples numbered around 100 million. Overall study results and limits: Any PCR bias toward short templates would affect both groups alike. Researchers reported that naive, central memory and Treg TCRB repertoires appeared more similar in patients than in healthy donors. For type 1 diabetes patients, VDJ junctions showed fewer insertions and more deletions.

As regards this clone: Its antigen is unknown.

V lost 7 bases, J lost 3 bases, and 9 bases stayed unmatched. From germline, CDR1 is SGHDT and CDR2 YYEEEE. This CDR3 contains 16 residues. Expressed TCRB transcripts were sequenced because the entire RNA isolate underwent reverse transcription. Profiled with immunoSEQ multiplex PCR; TCRdb holds only in-frame clones, not every one. The sample includes nearly 250,000 clones, over 65% seen only once; the top ten take 0.053%. The chain recombines TRBV5-6 with TRBJ2-2, with 10 bases aligning to TRBD1. Specimen: naive CD4+ T cells from blood. The source is a man younger than 40 in good health. DNA of the CDR3: TGTGCCAGCTCTGAGACCGGACAGGGGGACACCGGGGAGCTGTTTTTT. It codes for CASSETGQGDTGELFF. Combining the CDR3 with reference TRBV5-6 and TRBJ2-2 gives the whole variable domain DAGVTQSPTHLIKTRGQQVTLRCSPKSGHDTVSWYQQALGQGPQFIFQYYEEEERQRGNFPDRFSGHQFPNYSSELNVNALLLGDSALYLCASSETGQGDTGELFFGEGSRLTVL.